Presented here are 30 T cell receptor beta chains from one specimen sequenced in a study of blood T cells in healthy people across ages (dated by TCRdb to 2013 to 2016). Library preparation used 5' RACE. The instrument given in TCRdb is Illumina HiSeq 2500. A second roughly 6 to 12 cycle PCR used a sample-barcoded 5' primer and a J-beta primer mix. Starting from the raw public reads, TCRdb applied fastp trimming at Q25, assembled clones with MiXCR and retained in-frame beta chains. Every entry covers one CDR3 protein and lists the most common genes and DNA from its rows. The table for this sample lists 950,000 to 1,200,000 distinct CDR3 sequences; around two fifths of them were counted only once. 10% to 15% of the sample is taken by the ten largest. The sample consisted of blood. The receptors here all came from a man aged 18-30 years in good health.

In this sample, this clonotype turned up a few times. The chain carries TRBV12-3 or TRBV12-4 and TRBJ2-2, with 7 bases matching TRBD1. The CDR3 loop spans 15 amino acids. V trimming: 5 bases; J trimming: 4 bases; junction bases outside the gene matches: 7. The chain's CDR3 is CASSPGDSSTGELFF. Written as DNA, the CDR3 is TGTGCCAGCAGTCCTGGGGACAGTTCCACCGGGGAGCTGTTTTTT.

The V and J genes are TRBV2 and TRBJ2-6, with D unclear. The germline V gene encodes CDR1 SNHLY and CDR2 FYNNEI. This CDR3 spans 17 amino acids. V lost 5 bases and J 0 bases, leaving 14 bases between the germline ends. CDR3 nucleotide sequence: TGTGCCAGCAGTCAATACAGACTGGACTCTGGGGCCAACGTCCTGACTTTC. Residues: CASSQYRLDSGANVLTF.

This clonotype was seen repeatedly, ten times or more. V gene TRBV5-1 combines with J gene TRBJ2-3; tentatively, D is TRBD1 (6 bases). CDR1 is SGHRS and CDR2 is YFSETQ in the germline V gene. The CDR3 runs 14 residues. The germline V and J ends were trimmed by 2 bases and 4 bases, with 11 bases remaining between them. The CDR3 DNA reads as TGCGCCAGCAGCTTCGAACAGGGCCCAGATACGCAGTATTTT. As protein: CASSFEQGPDTQYF.

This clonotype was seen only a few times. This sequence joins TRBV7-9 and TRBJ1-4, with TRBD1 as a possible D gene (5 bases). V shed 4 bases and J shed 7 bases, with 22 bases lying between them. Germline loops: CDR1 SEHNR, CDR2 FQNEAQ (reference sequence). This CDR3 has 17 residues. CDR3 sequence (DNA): TGTGCCAGCAGCTCGGGACCACGGGCGGAGGGTAGTGAAAAACTGTTTTTT. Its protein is CASSSGPRAEGSEKLFF. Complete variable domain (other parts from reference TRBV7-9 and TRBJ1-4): DTGVSQNPRHKITKRGQNVTFRCDPISEHNRLYWYRQTLGQGPEFLTYFQNEAQLEKSRLLSDRFSAERPKGSFSTLEIQRTEQGDSAMYLCASSSGPRAEGSEKLFFGSGTQLSVL.

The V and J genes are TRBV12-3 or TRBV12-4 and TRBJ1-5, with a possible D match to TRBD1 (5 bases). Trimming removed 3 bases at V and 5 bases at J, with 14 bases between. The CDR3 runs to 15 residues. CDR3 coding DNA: TGTGCCAGCAGTTTCGGAAGTCGGGGGGATCAGCCCCAGCATTTT. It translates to CASSFGSRGDQPQHF.

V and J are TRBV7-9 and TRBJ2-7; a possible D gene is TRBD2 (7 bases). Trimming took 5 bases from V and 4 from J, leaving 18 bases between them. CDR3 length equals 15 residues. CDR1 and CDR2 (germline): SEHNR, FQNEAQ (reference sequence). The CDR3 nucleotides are TGTGCCAGCAGCGCCTCGGGGGGCATTCGTTACGAGCAGTACTTC. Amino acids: CASSASGGIRYEQYF. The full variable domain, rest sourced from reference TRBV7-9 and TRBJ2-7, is DTGVSQNPRHKITKRGQNVTFRCDPISEHNRLYWYRQTLGQGPEFLTYFQNEAQLEKSRLLSDRFSAERPKGSFSTLEIQRTEQGDSAMYLCASSASGGIRYEQYFGPGTRLTVT.

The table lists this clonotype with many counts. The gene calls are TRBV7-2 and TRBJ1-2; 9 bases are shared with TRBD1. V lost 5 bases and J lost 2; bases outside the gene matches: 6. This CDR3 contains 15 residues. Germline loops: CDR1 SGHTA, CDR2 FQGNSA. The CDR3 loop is CASSLDRGDNYGYTF. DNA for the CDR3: TGTGCCAGCAGCCTTGACAGGGGGGACAACTATGGCTACACCTTC.

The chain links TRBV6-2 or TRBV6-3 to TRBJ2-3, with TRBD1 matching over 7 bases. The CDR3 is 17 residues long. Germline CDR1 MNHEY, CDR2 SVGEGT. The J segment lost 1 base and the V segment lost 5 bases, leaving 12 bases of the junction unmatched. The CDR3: CASSTIGTVSRTDTQYF. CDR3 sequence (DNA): TGTGCCAGCAGTACCATCGGGACAGTGTCTCGCACAGATACGCAGTATTTT.

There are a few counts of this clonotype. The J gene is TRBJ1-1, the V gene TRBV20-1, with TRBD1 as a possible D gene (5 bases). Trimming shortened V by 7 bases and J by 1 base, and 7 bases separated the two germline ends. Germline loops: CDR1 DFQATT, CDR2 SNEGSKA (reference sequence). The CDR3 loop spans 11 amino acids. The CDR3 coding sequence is TGCAGTGGTAGGGGGAACACTGAAGCTTTCTTT. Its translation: CSGRGNTEAFF.

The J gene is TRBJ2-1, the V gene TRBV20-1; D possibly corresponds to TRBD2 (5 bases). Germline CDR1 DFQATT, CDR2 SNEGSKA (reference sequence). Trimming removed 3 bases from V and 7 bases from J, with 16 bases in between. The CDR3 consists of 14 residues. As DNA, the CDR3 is TGCAGTGCTAGCGGGGTAAATAGAGGGAATGAGCAGTTCTTC. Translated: CSASGVNRGNEQFF.

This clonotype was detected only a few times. For the CDR3, the DNA is TGTGCCAGCAGCTTATTGACGGAAGAGACCCAGTACTTC. This sequence encodes CASSLLTEETQYF. V is TRBV7-2 and J is TRBJ2-5; unclear D gene. V shed 2 bases and J shed 3 bases, with 7 bases lying between them. This CDR3 contains 13 residues. CDR1 is SGHTA, CDR2 FQGNSA, per germline.

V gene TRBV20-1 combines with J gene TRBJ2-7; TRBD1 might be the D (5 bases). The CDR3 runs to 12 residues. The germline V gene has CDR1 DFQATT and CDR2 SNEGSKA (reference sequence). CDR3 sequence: CSPRQFPYEQYF. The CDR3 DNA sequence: TGCAGCCCCCGACAGTTCCCCTACGAGCAGTACTTC.

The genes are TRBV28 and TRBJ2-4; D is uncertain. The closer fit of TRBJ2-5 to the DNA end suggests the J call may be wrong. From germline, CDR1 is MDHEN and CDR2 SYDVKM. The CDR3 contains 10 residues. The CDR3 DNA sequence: TGTGCCTGCTTTGGGGAGACCCAGTACTTC. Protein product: CACFGETQYF.

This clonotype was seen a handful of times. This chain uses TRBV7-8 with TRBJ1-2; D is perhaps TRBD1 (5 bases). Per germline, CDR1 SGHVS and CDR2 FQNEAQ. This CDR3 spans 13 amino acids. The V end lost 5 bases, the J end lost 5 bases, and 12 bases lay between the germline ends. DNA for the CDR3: TGTGCCAGCAGCCTGGGGCCAATTTATGGCTACACCTTC. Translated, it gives CASSLGPIYGYTF. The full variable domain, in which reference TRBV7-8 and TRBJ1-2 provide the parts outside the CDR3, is GAGVSQSPRYKVAKRGQDVALRCDPISGHVSLFWYQQALGQGPEFLTYFQNEAQLDKSGLPSDRFFAERPEGSVSTLKIQRTQQEDSAVYLCASSLGPIYGYTFGSGTRLTVV.

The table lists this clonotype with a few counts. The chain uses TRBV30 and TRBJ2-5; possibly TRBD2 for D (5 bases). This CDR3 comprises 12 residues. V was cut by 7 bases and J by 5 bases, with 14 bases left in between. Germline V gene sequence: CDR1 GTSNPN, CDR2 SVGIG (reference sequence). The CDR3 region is CAYSGGGETQYF. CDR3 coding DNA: TGTGCCTATTCAGGAGGTGGGGAGACCCAGTACTTC.

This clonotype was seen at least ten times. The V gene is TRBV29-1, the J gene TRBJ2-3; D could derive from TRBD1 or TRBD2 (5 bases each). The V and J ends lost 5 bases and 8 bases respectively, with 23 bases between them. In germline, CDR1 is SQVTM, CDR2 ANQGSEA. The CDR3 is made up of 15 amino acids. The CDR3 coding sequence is TGCAGCGTTATCCCGACAGCCCCGGCCCGGGGTACGCAGTATTTT. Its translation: CSVIPTAPARGTQYF.

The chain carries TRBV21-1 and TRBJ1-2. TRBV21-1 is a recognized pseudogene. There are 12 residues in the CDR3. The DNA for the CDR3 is TGTGCCAGCAGCAAAGACGGTTATGGCTACACCTTC. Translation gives CASSKDGYGYTF.

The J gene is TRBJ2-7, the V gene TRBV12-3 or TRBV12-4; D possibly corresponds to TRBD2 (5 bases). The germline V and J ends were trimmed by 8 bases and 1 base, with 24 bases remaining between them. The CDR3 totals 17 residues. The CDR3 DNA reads TGTGCCAGCTCTTTAGGCGGGCGCTACGGCGTTTCCTACGAGCAGTACTTC. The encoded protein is CASSLGGRYGVSYEQYF.

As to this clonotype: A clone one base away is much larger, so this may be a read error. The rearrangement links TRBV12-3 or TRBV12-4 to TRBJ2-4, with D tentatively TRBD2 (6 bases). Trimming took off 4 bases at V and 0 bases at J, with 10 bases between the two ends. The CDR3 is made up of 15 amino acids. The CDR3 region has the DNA TGTGCCAGCAGTTGTGGAGGGGTAGCCAAAAACATTCAGTACTTC. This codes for CASSCGGVAKNIQYF.

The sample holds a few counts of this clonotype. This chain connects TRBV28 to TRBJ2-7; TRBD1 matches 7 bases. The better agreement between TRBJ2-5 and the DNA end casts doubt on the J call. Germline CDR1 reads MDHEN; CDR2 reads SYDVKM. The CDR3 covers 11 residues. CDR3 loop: CATKTGPTQYF. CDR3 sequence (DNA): TGTGCCACCAAGACAGGGCCGACCCAGTACTTC.

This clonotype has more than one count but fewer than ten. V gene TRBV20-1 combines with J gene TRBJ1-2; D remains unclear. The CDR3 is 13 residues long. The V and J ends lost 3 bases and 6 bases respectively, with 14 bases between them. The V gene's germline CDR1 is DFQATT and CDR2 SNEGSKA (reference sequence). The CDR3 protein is CSARKEGRNGYTF. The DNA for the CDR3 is TGCAGTGCTAGGAAAGAGGGCAGAAATGGCTACACCTTC.

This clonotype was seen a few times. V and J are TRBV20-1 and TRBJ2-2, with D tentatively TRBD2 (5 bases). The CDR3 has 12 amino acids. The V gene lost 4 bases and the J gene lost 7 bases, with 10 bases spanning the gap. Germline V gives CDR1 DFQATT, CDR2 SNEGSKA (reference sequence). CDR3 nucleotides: TGCAGTGCTATGCGGACTGTCGGGGAGCTGTTTTTT. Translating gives CSAMRTVGELFF.

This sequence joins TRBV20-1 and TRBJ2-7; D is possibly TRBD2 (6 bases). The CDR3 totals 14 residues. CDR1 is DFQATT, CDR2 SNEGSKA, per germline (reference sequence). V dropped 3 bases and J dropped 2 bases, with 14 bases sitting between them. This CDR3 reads CSARLGGNTYEQYF. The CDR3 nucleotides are TGCAGTGCTAGGTTGGGGGGAAACACCTACGAGCAGTACTTC.

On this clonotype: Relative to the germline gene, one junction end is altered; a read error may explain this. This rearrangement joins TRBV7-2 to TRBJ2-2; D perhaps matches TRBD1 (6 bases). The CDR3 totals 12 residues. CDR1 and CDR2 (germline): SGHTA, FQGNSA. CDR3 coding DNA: TGTGCCAGCAGCCGGACAGTCGGGCAGCTGTTTTTT. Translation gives CASSRTVGQLFF.

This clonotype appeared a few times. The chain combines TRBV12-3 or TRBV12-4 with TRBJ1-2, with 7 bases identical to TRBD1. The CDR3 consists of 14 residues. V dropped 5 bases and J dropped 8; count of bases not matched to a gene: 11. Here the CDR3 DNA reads TGTGCCAGCAGTCCGACAGACAGGGTCGGGGGCTACACCTTC. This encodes CASSPTDRVGGYTF.

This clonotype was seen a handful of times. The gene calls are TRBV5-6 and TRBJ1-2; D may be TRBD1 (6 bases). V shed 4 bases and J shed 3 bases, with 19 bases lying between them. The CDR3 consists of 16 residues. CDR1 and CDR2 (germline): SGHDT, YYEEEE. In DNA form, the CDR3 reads TGTGCCAGCAGCCCGGACGTAACAGGGCGGCACTATGGCTACACCTTC. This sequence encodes CASSPDVTGRHYGYTF.

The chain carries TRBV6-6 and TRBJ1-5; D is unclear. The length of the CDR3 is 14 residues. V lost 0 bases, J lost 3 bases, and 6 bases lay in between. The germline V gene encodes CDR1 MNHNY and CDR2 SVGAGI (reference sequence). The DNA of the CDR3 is TGTGCCAGCAGTTACTCAGGGAACAATCAGCCCCAGCATTTT. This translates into CASSYSGNNQPQHF.

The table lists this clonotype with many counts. CDR3 amino acids: CASSFRGSGPNYGYTF. For the CDR3, the DNA is TGTGCCAGCAGTTTTCGAGGGTCCGGCCCAAACTATGGCTACACCTTC. This chain uses TRBV12-3 or TRBV12-4 with TRBJ1-2; no firm D call. The CDR3 has 16 amino acids. The V end was cut by 3 bases, the J end by 2 bases, with 16 bases between.

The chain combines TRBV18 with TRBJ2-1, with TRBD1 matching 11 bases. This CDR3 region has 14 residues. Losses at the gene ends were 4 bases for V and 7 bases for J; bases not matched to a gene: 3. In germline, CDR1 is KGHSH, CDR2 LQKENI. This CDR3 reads CASSRDRGRNEQFF. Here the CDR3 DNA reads TGTGCCAGCTCACGGGACAGGGGGAGAAATGAGCAGTTCTTC.

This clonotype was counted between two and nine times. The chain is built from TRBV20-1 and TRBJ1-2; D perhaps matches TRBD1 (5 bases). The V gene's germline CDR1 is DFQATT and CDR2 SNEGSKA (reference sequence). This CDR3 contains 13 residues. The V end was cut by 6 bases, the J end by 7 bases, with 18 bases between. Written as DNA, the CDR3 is TGCAGTGCCCCTACCCCAGGGCTAGGTGGCTACACCTTC. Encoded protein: CSAPTPGLGGYTF.